The present T cell receptor (beta chain) was sequenced within a study of shared clonotypes between healthy human individuals (dated by TCRdb to 2020 to 2022). Background on the whole study: The cohort included three men and a couple of women between 18 and 49 years of age. Per donor, three plates each were used for CD4 naive and CD4 memory, two for CD8 naive, and one for CD8 memory. The study deeply sequenced blood TCR repertoires of about 5 healthy adults to estimate repertoire size and the extent of clonotype sharing between individuals. To increase sequencing depth and limit assay-specific biases, different laboratories used diverse techniques to prepare libraries and sequence TCR repertoires. Each donor's leukapheresis produced roughly between roughly 0.85 and 9.5 billion PBMCs. Results and caveats for the whole study, not just this receptor: Sampling was restricted to blood, and TCR repertoires in tissue are likely to differ from TCR repertoires in blood. Clonotypes shared by all four sorted-subset donors showed higher generation probabilities than non-shared clonotypes. Pairwise subsampling led to the expectation that sequencing depth would affect the degree of clonotype sharing among donors. The small number of donors limited the genetic and exposure-history diversity represented. Larger estimated clonotype richness was generally found for naive subsets than for memory subsets. Incomplete sequencing was indicated by rarefaction of sorted-subset datasets, despite the large sequencing depth. Sharing across several donors was observed for roughly 5% of naive CD4, over 3% of naive CD8, over 2% of memory CD4, and around 0.42% of memory CD8 clonotypes.

The donors were healthy, HIV-negative adults who had no recently reported acute infections or vaccinations. Every donor was a Caucasian adult living in Nashville, Tennessee, USA. Magnetic negative selection was used to enrich CD4+ T cells, after which naive cells were positively selected on CD45RA and the negative fraction became the memory subset. After blood collection by leukapheresis, PBMCs were isolated using Ficoll-Histopaque density gradient centrifugation and then cryopreserved in the vapor phase of liquid nitrogen. Analytical flow cytometry was used to check the purity and quantity of every magnetically sorted T cell population. Each sorted fraction had its genomic DNA isolated and then quantified by UV absorbance on a Nanodrop 2000c. Using the deep immunoSEQ assay, TCR CDR3 regions were amplified from genomic DNA by multiplex PCR. Extracted genomic DNA from each cell subset was spread evenly across all wells of several immunoSEQ 96-well plates, with each plate serving as a replicate. For sorted subsets, 200 to 250 ng of genomic DNA, equivalent to about 30,000 T cell genomes, went into each replicate PCR. Purified libraries were measured with a Qubit 3.0 fluorometer, size-checked on a Bioanalyzer 2100, and measured again with the KAPA Library Quantification kit. Every immunoSEQ 96-well plate was sequenced on a separate single-read 150-cycle Illumina NextSeq 550 flow cell. In the source study's methods: Because only junctional sequences without quality scores were contained in the immunoSEQ output, filtering matching that applied to full-length reads could not be performed. To assign V/J genes and CDR3, sequences were annotated against IMGT germline references using PyIR, a Python wrapper for IgBLAST v1.9. Reads were filtered out if the reads had weak V/J assignments (E-value above 1e-6), no CDR3, stop codons, out-of-frame junctions, or ambiguous translated residues. V3J clonotypes were defined as sequences sharing the same inferred V gene, J gene, and CDR3 amino acid sequence. Percentage overlap between repertoires was calculated by dividing the number of shared unique clonotypes by the size of the smaller repertoire. Richness of each repertoire was evaluated using RTK rarefaction, the Chao1 estimator, and Recon v2.1 estimates of unobserved clonotypes. Generation probabilities were computed with OLGA for all TCRbeta clonotypes obtained by the gDNA method from four donors. TCRdb limited this immuneACCESS table to in-frame rearrangements with V and J called. A share of clones is missing; checked studies link under half to unresolved V genes, and the rest is unexplained. D and trimming come from the DNA, and the V and J calls and clone size come from that table. Within this sample are some 2,500,000 clones, with under 95% of them counted one time only. The ten biggest clones cover roughly 0.34% of the sample.

The V end loses 0 bases and the J end loses 4 bases, and a stretch of 15 bases separates them. The CDR3 covers 16 residues, taking in both the cysteine and the phenylalanine. Solely the CDR3 DNA is kept, with 48 bases framed from the first base. According to the germline V gene, CDR1 reads SGHDT and CDR2 reads YYEEEE. Comment on this clone: Its antigen specificity is not known. No clone much larger than this one lies a single base away; base qualities are absent.

The TCR comes from a man aged 18 to 30 in good health. Some clones in this sample may be carry-over from other donors' samples. Recombination joined TRBV5-6 with TRBJ2-3; TRBD2 is possibly the D segment (6 matching bases). The sample comprised naive CD4+ T cells from PBMCs. The cell subset or site label here, explained by the study, means: CD45RA+ positively selected. The CDR3 is CASSLGIRESADTQYF. Read as DNA, the sequence is TGTGCCAGCAGCTTGGGTATCCGGGAGTCGGCAGATACGCAGTATTTT. Reference TRBV5-6 and TRBJ2-3 proteins supply the regions before and after the CDR3; the full variable domain is: DAGVTQSPTHLIKTRGQQVTLRCSPKSGHDTVSWYQQALGQGPQFIFQYYEEEERQRGNFPDRFSGHQFPNYSSELNVNALLLGDSALYLCASSLGIRESADTQYFGPGTRLTVL.